One sample yielded the 28 T cell receptor beta chains listed below, sequenced in a study of control samples from healthy donors and cancer patients. TCRdb keeps only in-frame clones here, not all; method: immunoSEQ multiplex PCR. The profile shows about 130,000 clones, almost 95% of them singletons. What was sequenced was PBMCs. All receptors derive from a man aged 80 or over with head and neck cancer.

The chain recombines TRBV7-8 with TRBJ1-2; 7 nucleotides agree with TRBD1. V trimming: 5 bases; J trimming: 8 bases; junction bases outside the gene matches: 11. CDR3 size: 14 residues. CDR1 and CDR2 from the germline V gene are SGHVS and FQNEAQ. CDR3 loop: CASSGAGQSRGYTF. CDR3 bases: TGTGCCAGCAGCGGGGCGGGACAGTCCAGAGGCTACACCTTC.

This chain joins TRBV12-5 and TRBJ2-7, with 8 bases identical to TRBD1. Germline-derived CDR1 and CDR2 are LGHNT and FRNRAP. The junction had 9 bases not matched to a gene; V was cut back by 5 bases and J by 9 bases. The CDR3 length is 13 residues. The CDR3, as DNA: TGTGCTAGTGGTCCCTTGGACAGGGTCCCGCAGTACTTC. Its translation is CASGPLDRVPQYF.

For the CDR3, the DNA is TGTGCCAGCAGTGACGGACTAGCGGGACCCTACAATGAGCAGTTCTTC. Residues: CASSDGLAGPYNEQFF. This chain uses TRBV6-4 with TRBJ2-1; 12 bases map to TRBD2. Looked up from germline, CDR1 is MRHNA and CDR2 is SNTAGT. The CDR3 is 16 amino acids. Trimming removed 2 bases from V and 2 bases from J; junction bases left unmatched: 1.

The rearrangement uses TRBV12-3 or TRBV12-4 and TRBJ2-5, with D possibly TRBD2 on 6 matching bases. Trimming cost V 7 bases and J 5 bases, with 14 bases left between them. This CDR3 contains 13 residues. The CDR3 DNA follows: TGTGCCAGCACGGCGGGGCTGGGGGAGACCCAGTACTTC. This codes for CASTAGLGETQYF.

DNA for the CDR3: TGTGCCAGCAGCTTAAACCGGGAGGGCCGGGGGAATGAGCAGTTCTTC. It translates to CASSLNREGRGNEQFF. V and J are TRBV7-6 and TRBJ2-1, with TRBD2 matching 8 bases. With 2 bases clipped from V and 7 bases from J, the junction kept 10 bases outside the gene matches. CDR1 and CDR2 from the germline V gene are SGHVS and FNYEAQ. The CDR3 length is 16 residues. Using reference TRBV7-6 and TRBJ2-1 for the parts outside the CDR3, the full variable domain is GAGVSQSPRYKVTKRGQDVALRCDPISGHVSLYWYRQALGQGPEFLTYFNYEAQQDKSGLPNDRFSAERPEGSISTLTIQRTEQRDSAMYRCASSLNREGRGNEQFFGPGTRLTVL.

V and J are TRBV30 and TRBJ2-7, with D perhaps matching TRBD1 or TRBD2 (5 bases each). Germline V gene sequence: CDR1 GTSNPN, CDR2 SVGIG (reference sequence). V lost 0 bases to trimming and J lost 4 bases, with 7 bases between them. The CDR3 is 12 residues long. CDR3 coding DNA: TGTGCCTGGAGTGTATGGGGGTACGAGCAGTACTTC. Protein: CAWSVWGYEQYF.

This clone was detected a few times. This chain joins TRBV27 and TRBJ2-3, with 10 bases matching TRBD2. The V gene's germline CDR1 is MNHEY and CDR2 SMNVEV (reference sequence). V gave up 6 bases and J gave up 8 bases; unmatched junction bases: 8. CDR3 length: 14 residues. The chain's CDR3 is CASSANSGGLTQYF. In nucleotides, the CDR3 is TGTGCCAGCAGCGCCAATAGCGGGGGGCTTACGCAGTATTTT.

The rearrangement joins TRBV30 to TRBJ1-1; TRBD1 is a possible D gene (5 bases). This CDR3 comprises 14 residues. V dropped 2 bases and J dropped 3 bases, with 13 bases sitting between them. Germline assignment: CDR1 GTSNPN and CDR2 SVGIG (reference sequence). CDR3 amino acids: CAWSRRAGDTEAFF. The CDR3 DNA reads as TGTGCCTGGAGTCGCCGGGCGGGGGACACTGAAGCTTTCTTT.

The rearrangement uses TRBV7-2 and TRBJ2-3; 10 bases fit TRBD2. The CDR3 runs 16 residues. Germline loops: CDR1 SGHTA, CDR2 FQGNSA. J was trimmed by 5 bases and V by 3 bases; bases with no gene match: 8. The CDR3 sequence is CASSFTSGKAGDTQYF. CDR3 nucleotide sequence: TGTGCCAGCAGCTTCACTAGCGGGAAGGCGGGAGATACGCAGTATTTT.

The J gene is TRBJ2-1, the V gene TRBV12-5; 11 positions match TRBD2. The CDR3 consists of 14 residues. CDR1 and CDR2 from the germline V gene are LGHNT and FRNRAP. Losses at the gene ends were 9 bases for V and 0 bases for J; bases not matched to a gene: 1. CDR3 residues: CASGLAGSYNEQFF. For the CDR3, the DNA is TGTGCTAGCGGACTAGCGGGCTCCTACAATGAGCAGTTCTTC.

The chain joins TRBV7-9 to TRBJ1-1, with unresolved D. The germline V gene has CDR1 SEHNR and CDR2 FQNEAQ (reference sequence). With 2 bases removed from V and 6 bases from J, the gap between germline ends came to 7 bases. CDR3 length: 12 residues. CDR3 DNA sequence: TGTGCCAGCAGCTTATATGGGCCTGAAGCTTTCTTT. This sequence encodes CASSLYGPEAFF. The entire variable domain, with the rest obtained from reference TRBV7-9 and TRBJ1-1, is as follows: DTGVSQNPRHKITKRGQNVTFRCDPISEHNRLYWYRQTLGQGPEFLTYFQNEAQLEKSRLLSDRFSAERPKGSFSTLEIQRTEQGDSAMYLCASSLYGPEAFFGQGTRLTVV.

This chain links TRBV5-4 with TRBJ2-5; the D is unclear. The V end lost 0 bases, the J end lost 5 bases, and 11 bases lay between the germline ends. This CDR3 region has 14 residues. Germline V CDR1 and CDR2: SGHNT, YYREEE (reference sequence). Here the CDR3 reads CASSLGGLGETQYF. CDR3 DNA sequence: TGTGCCAGCAGCTTGGGGGGATTGGGGGAGACCCAGTACTTC.

V is TRBV5-6 and J is TRBJ2-3; 10 nucleotides align to TRBD2. CDR1 is SGHDT, CDR2 YYEEEE, per germline. The CDR3 sequence is 16 residues long. The V segment lost 2 bases and the J segment 2 bases; nucleotides outside the gene matches: 5. The CDR3 region has the DNA TGTGCCAGCAGCTTACCCCTAGCGGGGGACACAGATACGCAGTATTTT. It is translated as CASSLPLAGDTDTQYF.

This clone is a singleton in its sample. The gene calls are TRBV6-5 and TRBJ2-5; perhaps TRBD1 as D (6 bases). V was pared by 6 bases and J by 5 bases, with 19 bases between. Germline V gives CDR1 MNHEY, CDR2 SVGAGI. The CDR3 contains 15 residues. The CDR3: CASSLPLGQRETQYF. The CDR3 nucleotides are TGTGCCAGCAGCCTCCCCCTTGGACAGAGGGAGACCCAGTACTTC.

The rearrangement joins TRBV5-6 to TRBJ2-5, with 16 bases identical to TRBD2. This CDR3 region has 18 residues. The germline V gene encodes CDR1 SGHDT and CDR2 YYEEEE. V lost 4 bases, J lost 4 bases, and 10 bases stayed unmatched. The CDR3 loop reads CASSVGTSGGAYAETQYF. CDR3 DNA: TGTGCCAGCAGCGTCGGGACTAGCGGGGGGGCCTACGCAGAGACCCAGTACTTC.

In nucleotides, the CDR3 is TGTGCCAGCAGCCAAGATCGACGGACTAATTCACCCCTCCACTTT. It specifies CASSQDRRTNSPLHF. This rearrangement joins TRBV4-2 to TRBJ1-6; D unresolved. Trimming pared 0 bases from V and 6 bases from J, leaving 9 bases between. Germline V gives CDR1 LGHNA, CDR2 YNFKEQ. The CDR3 runs 15 residues.

The DNA for the CDR3 is TGTGCCAGCAGCCAAGAGGGAGGGACGTACGGGGAGCTGTTTTTT. As protein: CASSQEGGTYGELFF. The chain joins TRBV4-2 to TRBJ2-2; 7 bases are shared with TRBD2. Germline V gene sequence: CDR1 LGHNA, CDR2 YNFKEQ. This CDR3 has 15 amino acids. Germline trimming cut 0 bases from V and 7 bases from J; bases unmatched to any gene: 5.

The chain is built from TRBV9 and TRBJ2-7; 13 positions match TRBD2. The germline CDR1 and CDR2 sequences are SGDLS and YYNGEE. CDR3 length: 18 amino acids. Trimming took 3 bases from V and 7 from J; bases not matched to a gene: 16. The CDR3 spells CASSAHSSPGLAGDEQYF. Here the CDR3 DNA reads TGTGCCAGCAGCGCCCACTCATCCCCCGGACTAGCGGGAGATGAGCAGTACTTC.

The rearrangement uses TRBV14 and TRBJ1-1; tentative D call: TRBD1 (6 bases). The V end was cut by 1 base, the J end by 2 bases, with 11 bases between. The length of the CDR3 is 15 residues. The germline CDR1 and CDR2 sequences are SGHDN and FVKESK. This chain's CDR3 is CASSQADRRNTEAFF. For the CDR3, the DNA is TGTGCCAGCAGCCAAGCCGACAGGAGAAACACTGAAGCTTTCTTT.

There are a few counts of this clone. The V call is TRBV11-2, the J call TRBJ1-1; D remains ambiguous. Trimming stripped 1 base from V and 7 bases from J, with 10 bases between. The V gene's germline CDR1 is SGHAT and CDR2 FQNNGV. This CDR3 has 13 residues. Written as DNA, the CDR3 is TGTGCCAGCAGCTTAGTAAGTGCCGGTGAAGCTTTCTTT. Translation: CASSLVSAGEAFF.

The rearrangement joins TRBV12-5 to TRBJ2-1, with D possibly TRBD2 on 7 matching bases. This CDR3 comprises 21 residues. V lost 2 bases and J lost 4, with 30 bases in between. Per the germline V gene, CDR1 is LGHNT and CDR2 is FRNRAP. Here the CDR3 reads CASGLLPVLTGPRERYNEQFF. The CDR3 nucleotides read TGTGCTAGTGGTTTGCTCCCGGTCCTCACAGGGCCGCGGGAGCGGTACAATGAGCAGTTCTTC.

J is TRBJ2-3 and V is TRBV11-2, with 9 nucleotides matching TRBD2. Trimming took 0 bases from V and 5 from J; bases not matched to a gene: 3. Per germline, CDR1 SGHAT and CDR2 FQNNGV. This CDR3 is built from 15 residues. This chain's CDR3 is CASSLDSGGGDTQYF. DNA of the CDR3: TGTGCCAGCAGCTTAGATAGCGGGGGAGGAGATACGCAGTATTTT.

The rearrangement links TRBV30 to TRBJ2-7; D is tentatively TRBD1 or TRBD2 (6 bases each). The V gene lost 3 bases and the J gene lost 3 bases, with 12 bases spanning the gap. The CDR3 is made up of 13 amino acids. Germline V gene data show CDR1 as GTSNPN and CDR2 as SVGIG (reference sequence). CDR3 amino acids: CAWRSGGYYEQYF. DNA for the CDR3: TGTGCCTGGAGATCCGGGGGCTACTACGAGCAGTACTTC.

The chain is built from TRBV11-2 and TRBJ1-2; D call uncertain. Germline CDR1 reads SGHAT; CDR2 reads FQNNGV. The V end lost 5 bases, the J end lost 7 bases, and 14 bases lay between the germline ends. CDR3 length equals 13 residues. The CDR3 sequence is CASSPDMGLGYTF. The CDR3 DNA follows: TGTGCCAGCAGCCCCGACATGGGCCTTGGCTACACCTTC.

The chain is built from TRBV28 and TRBJ1-5; maybe TRBD1 (6 bases). The V end was cut by 5 bases, the J end by 2 bases, with 13 bases between. This CDR3 has 15 amino acids. CDR1 is MDHEN and CDR2 is SYDVKM in the germline V gene. The CDR3 loop is CASSTTGLGNQPQHF. The CDR3 nucleotides are TGTGCCAGCAGTACCACAGGGTTAGGCAATCAGCCCCAGCATTTT.

The chain recombines TRBV19 with TRBJ1-4; 7 bases line up with TRBD1. The length of the CDR3 is 14 residues. From germline, CDR1 is LNHDA and CDR2 SQIVND (reference sequence). The V gene end was trimmed by 4 bases and the J gene end by 8 bases; junction bases not matched to a gene: 7. The CDR3 loop reads CASSTQGGGEKLFF. The CDR3, as DNA: TGTGCCAGTAGTACCCAGGGGGGCGGAGAAAAACTGTTTTTT.

The chain recombines TRBV5-8 with TRBJ2-5; D is ambiguous. V was cut by 2 bases and J by 7 bases, with 9 bases left in between. The CDR3 runs to 12 residues. Germline V gives CDR1 SGHTS, CDR2 YDEGEE. CDR3 DNA sequence: TGTGCCAGCAGCTTCCCCCTGGGGACCCAGTACTTC. Protein sequence: CASSFPLGTQYF.

The rearrangement links TRBV18 to TRBJ1-1; 12 nucleotides line up with TRBD1. The CDR3 runs 16 residues. The germline V gene encodes CDR1 KGHSH and CDR2 LQKENI. The J segment lost 1 base and the V segment lost 3 bases, leaving 3 bases of the junction unmatched. CDR3 region: CASSPRDRGQNTEAFF. CDR3 DNA: TGTGCCAGCTCACCCCGGGACAGGGGGCAGAACACTGAAGCTTTCTTT.